The clone carrying this T cell receptor (beta chain) was counted only a few times. Antigen unknown. The genes and germline here are from mouse. The CDR3 is cut off 4 residues early in the read; its end comes from the germline J gene. The CDR3 sequence is 13 residues long. Germline V lookup: CDR1 FNHDT, CDR2 SITEND (reference sequence). These data are taken from a study of CD8+ T cells in alopecia areata. After isolation, RNA underwent reverse transcription to generate cDNA as the sequencing template. Assay: immunoSEQ multiplex PCR; the TCRdb copy retains only in-frame clones and omits some. The data list more than 250,000 clones, none observed once; around 1.2% falls to the top ten. Cells from pooled cutaneous lymph nodes were sorted by CD4, CD8alpha, NKG2D, NKG2ACE and other markers. Broader study findings: Affected lesional scalp, above all in alopecia totalis/universalis, was more clonal than normal scalp. Researchers reported that TCR sharing among patients proved less clear than in mice, possibly HLA-linked.

This sequence joins TRBV19 and TRBJ2-5; TRBD2 matches 8 bases. The material sequenced was CD4+ T cells sorted from a lymph node. The sequence was collected from a C3H/HeJ mouse with alopecia areata. Strain MHC haplotype: H2-k. CDR3 bases read: TGTGCCAGCAGTATGCTGGGGGGAGAC. It specifies CASSMLGGD. The CDR3 reads in full as CASSMLGGDTQYF.